This TCR beta chain was obtained from a study of shared clonotypes between healthy human individuals. Study-level findings and limits: The sampled material consisted only of blood, and tissue repertoires are likely to differ.

Turning to this clone: Its antigen remains unidentified.

With 3 bases removed from V and 4 bases from J, the gap between germline ends came to 8 bases. CDR3 length: 13 amino acids. The germline CDR1 and CDR2 sequences are SGHDT and YYEEEE. The authors sequenced unsorted PBMC DNA on ten immunoSEQ deep assay plates. Here immunoSEQ multiplex PCR was the method, and the copy in TCRdb shows in-frame clones only, minus some. The repertoire holds fewer than 650,000 clones, with around 77% as singletons. This TCR was sampled from a woman between 35 and 50 years old in good health. Some clones in this sample may be carry-over from other donors' samples. V usage is TRBV5-6 and J usage is TRBJ1-5; D is unclear. The sample consisted of PBMCs. CDR3 coding DNA: TGTGCCAGCAGCTACAACCGAAATCAGCCCCAGCATTTT. It is translated as CASSYNRNQPQHF.